This T cell receptor beta chain was identified in a study of T-cell reconstitution after alpha-beta-depleted transplantation in children (dated by TCRdb to about 2016). Background for the entire study: T-cell immune reconstitution after TCRalphabeta/CD19-depleted allogeneic hematopoietic cell transplantation in children was quantitatively tracked in the study by means of TCR repertoire profiling.

Taken with the paper, the label for treatment or condition translates to: allogeneic hematopoietic cell transplantation with graft depleted of TCRalphabeta T cells and CD19 B cells. TCRalphabeta/CD19-depleted allogeneic hematopoietic cell grafts were given to the transplant recipients, all of whom were children. Libraries came from PCR. The data were produced on an Illumina HiSeq 2500. To normalize quantification of the TCRbeta repertoire, the TCR libraries were built with molecular barcoding that relied on unique molecular identifiers. TCRdb reprocessing: public reads trimmed at Q25 with fastp, clones called with MiXCR, in-frame beta chains kept. Each entry is one CDR3 protein sequence, shown with its most common DNA and genes. For this sample the table gives more than 400,000 distinct CDR3 sequences, of which around 46% were detected only once. The top ten constitute under 35% of the sample. The CDR3 runs 10 residues from the cysteine to the phenylalanine. Only the CDR3 region is kept as DNA, spanning 30 bases read in frame from base 1. For CDR1 and CDR2, the germline V gene lists SGHTA and FQGTGA. V loses 5 bases of germline sequence and J loses 8 bases, and the interval between the two ends is 6 bases.

The full study reports these points: Apparently early alphabetaT-cell count recovery about two months after transplant reportedly relied on only several hundred rapidly expanded clones derived from non-depleted graft cells. Over the following months the frequencies of hyperexpanded clones went down, and after one year T-cell counts and TCRbeta diversity were mostly credited to newly produced T cells. In some patients, the high TCRbeta diversity seen at day 60 was put down to recipient T cells and intrathymic progenitors that had survived conditioning.

For this clonotype: It lacks a known antigen. Nothing much larger sits one base from this clone, and base qualities are not available.

The origin of this receptor is a girl aged 2 to 9 with aplastic anemia, due to receive a stem cell transplant. The starting material was PBMCs, obtained before TCRalphabeta/CD19-depleted stem cell transplant. The receptor chain draws on TRBV7-3 and TRBJ1-2, with the D gene not confidently named. The CDR3 reads as follows: CASSHEGYTF. The DNA sequence is given as TGTGCCAGCAGCCATGAGGGCTACACCTTC.